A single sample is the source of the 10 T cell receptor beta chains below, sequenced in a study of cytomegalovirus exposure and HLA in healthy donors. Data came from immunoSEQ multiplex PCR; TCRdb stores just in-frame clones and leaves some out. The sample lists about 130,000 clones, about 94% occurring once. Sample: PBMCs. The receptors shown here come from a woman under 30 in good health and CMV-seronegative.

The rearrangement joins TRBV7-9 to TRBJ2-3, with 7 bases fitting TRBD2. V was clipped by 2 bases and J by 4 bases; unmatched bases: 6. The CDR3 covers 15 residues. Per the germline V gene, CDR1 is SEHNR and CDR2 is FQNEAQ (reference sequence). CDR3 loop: CASSLLAAAADTQYF. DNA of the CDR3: TGTGCCAGCAGCTTACTAGCGGCAGCGGCAGATACGCAGTATTTT.

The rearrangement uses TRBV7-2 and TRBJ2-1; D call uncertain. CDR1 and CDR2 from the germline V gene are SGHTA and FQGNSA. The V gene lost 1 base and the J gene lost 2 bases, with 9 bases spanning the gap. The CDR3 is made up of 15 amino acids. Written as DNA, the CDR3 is TGTGCCAGCAGCTTAGGGGTCAGCGCCTACAATGAGCAGTTCTTC. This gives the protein CASSLGVSAYNEQFF.

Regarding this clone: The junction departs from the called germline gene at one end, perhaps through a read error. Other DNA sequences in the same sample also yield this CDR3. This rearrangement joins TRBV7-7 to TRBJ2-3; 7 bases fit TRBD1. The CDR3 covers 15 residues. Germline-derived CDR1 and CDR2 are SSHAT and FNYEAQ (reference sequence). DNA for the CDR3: TGTGCTAGCAGCCCTACAGGGGCGAGCACAGATACGCAGTATTTT. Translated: CASSPTGASTDTQYF.

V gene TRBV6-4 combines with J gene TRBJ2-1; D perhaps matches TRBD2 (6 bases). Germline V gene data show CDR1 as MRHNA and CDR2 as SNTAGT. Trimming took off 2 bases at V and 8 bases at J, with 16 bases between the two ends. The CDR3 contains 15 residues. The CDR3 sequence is CASSDEAFPGDEQFF. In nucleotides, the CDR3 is TGTGCCAGCAGTGACGAGGCCTTCCCGGGGGATGAGCAGTTCTTC.

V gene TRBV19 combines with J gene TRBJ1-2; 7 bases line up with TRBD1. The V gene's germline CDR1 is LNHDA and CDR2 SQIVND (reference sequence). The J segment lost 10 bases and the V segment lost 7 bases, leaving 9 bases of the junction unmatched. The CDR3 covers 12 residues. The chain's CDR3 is CASTLDRLDYTF. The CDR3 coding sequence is TGTGCCAGTACCCTGGACAGGCTCGACTACACCTTC.

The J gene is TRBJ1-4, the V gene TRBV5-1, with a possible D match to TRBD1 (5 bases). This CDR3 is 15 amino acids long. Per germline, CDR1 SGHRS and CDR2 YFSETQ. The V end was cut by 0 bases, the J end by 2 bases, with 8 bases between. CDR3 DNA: TGCGCCAGCAGCTTGGAGGGGTTCACTAATGAAAAACTGTTTTTT. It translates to CASSLEGFTNEKLFF.

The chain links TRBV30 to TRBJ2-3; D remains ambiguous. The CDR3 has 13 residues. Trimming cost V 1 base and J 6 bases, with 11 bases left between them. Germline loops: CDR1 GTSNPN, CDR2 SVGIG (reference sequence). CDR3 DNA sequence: TGTGCCTGGAGTGGGAGTAGTACCGATACGCAGTATTTT. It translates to CAWSGSSTDTQYF. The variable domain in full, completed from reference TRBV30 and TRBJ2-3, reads SQTIHQWPATLVQPVGSPLSLECTVEGTSNPNLYWYRQAAGRGLQLLFYSVGIGQISSEVPQNLSASRPQDRQFILSSKKLLLSDSGFYLCAWSGSSTDTQYFGPGTRLTVL.

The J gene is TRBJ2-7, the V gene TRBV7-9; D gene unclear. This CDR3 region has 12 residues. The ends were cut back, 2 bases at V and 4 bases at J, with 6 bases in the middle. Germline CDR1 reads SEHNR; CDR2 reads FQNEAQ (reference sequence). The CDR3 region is CASSLTLYEQYF. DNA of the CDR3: TGTGCCAGCAGCTTAACTCTGTACGAGCAGTACTTC.

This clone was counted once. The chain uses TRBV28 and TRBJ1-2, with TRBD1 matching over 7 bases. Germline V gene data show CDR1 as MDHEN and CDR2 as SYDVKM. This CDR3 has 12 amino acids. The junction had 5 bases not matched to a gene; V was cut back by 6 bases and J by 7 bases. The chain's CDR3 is CASRLNRGGYTF. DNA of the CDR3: TGTGCCAGCAGACTAAACAGGGGTGGCTACACCTTC.

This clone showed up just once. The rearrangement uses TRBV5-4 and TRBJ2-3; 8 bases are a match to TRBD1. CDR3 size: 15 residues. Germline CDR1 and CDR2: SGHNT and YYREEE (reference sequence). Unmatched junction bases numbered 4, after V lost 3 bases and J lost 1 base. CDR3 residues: CASSSAGQGTDTQYF. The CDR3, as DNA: TGTGCCAGCAGCTCCGCGGGACAGGGCACAGATACGCAGTATTTT.